This is a list of T cell receptor beta chains from one sample in a study of early T cells in non-severe SARS-CoV-2 infection. TCRdb fed the 5' RACE reads into MiXCR, producing one record per CDR3 protein. This table holds fewer than 40,000 distinct CDR3 sequences, 5.2% found once. The specimen sequenced was whole blood. All receptors come from an adult who was a healthcare worker with PCR-confirmed SARS-CoV-2 infection or an uninfected control (not recorded which). Both conserved end residues are part of each CDR3. A D gene is named only where the DNA matches it firmly. Expanded clones get a size class; other rows say once, few or many, or leave the size out.

clone size	V gene	J gene	D gene	CDR3 protein	CDR3 DNA
many	TRBV28	TRBJ2-7	TRBD2	CASSPWREGGGEQYF	TGTGCCAGCAGTCCCTGGCGGGAGGGTGGTGGCGAGCAGTACTTC
many	TRBV6-2/TRBV6-3	TRBJ2-3	TRBD2	CASQEREQTDTQYF	TGTGCCAGTCAAGAGCGGGAGCAGACAGATACGCAGTATTTT
many	TRBV28	TRBJ2-5	NA	CASRRQTGVETQYF	TGTGCCAGCAGGAGACAGACTGGTGTGGAGACCCAGTACTTC
NA	TRBV28	TRBJ2-7	NA	CASRVPTNYEQYF	TGTGCCAGCAGGGTACCAACAAACTACGAGCAGTACTTC
NA	TRBV7-9	TRBJ2-3	TRBD2	CASSLVAGGTDTQYF	TGTGCCAGCAGCTTAGTTGCGGGAGGCACAGATACGCAGTATTTT
many	TRBV6-1	TRBJ1-2	NA	CATTPRRGNYGYTF	TGTGCCACTACTCCTAGGAGGGGTAACTATGGCTACACCTTC
many	TRBV29-1	TRBJ2-3	NA	CSVEAGASDTQYF	TGCAGCGTTGAAGCGGGAGCGTCGGATACGCAGTATTTT
many	TRBV5-4	TRBJ2-3	NA	CASRNSAEGDTQYF	TGTGCCAGCAGAAATTCCGCCGAGGGAGATACGCAGTATTTT
NA	TRBV6-2/TRBV6-3	TRBJ2-1	NA	CASSYREYNEQFF	TGTGCCAGCAGTTACCGGGAATACAATGAGCAGTTCTTC
many	TRBV7-2	TRBJ1-1	NA	CASSFGGFSTEAFF	TGTGCCAGCAGCTTCGGCGGGTTTTCCACTGAAGCTTTCTTT
NA	TRBV12-3/TRBV12-4	TRBJ1-1	NA	CASSFQSPRGAFF	TGTGCCAGCAGCTTTCAGTCTCCACGGGGGGCTTTCTTT
few	TRBV4-2	TRBJ2-7	TRBD2	CASSQEGLAGDGTRIPYEQYF	TGTGCCAGCAGCCAAGAAGGGCTAGCGGGAGATGGGACCCGGATTCCCTACGAGCAGTACTTC
many	TRBV20-1	TRBJ1-6	NA	CSARDPWVRDNNSPLHF	TGCAGTGCTAGAGATCCCTGGGTGAGGGATAATAATTCACCCCTCCACTTT
many	TRBV5-1	TRBJ2-6	NA	CASSLRETTGANVLTF	TGCGCCAGCAGCTTGAGAGAGACTACTGGGGCCAACGTCCTGACTTTC
few	TRBV20-1	TRBJ1-4	TRBD1	CSAREGGSVNEKLFF	TGCAGTGCTAGAGAAGGGGGCAGCGTTAATGAAAAACTGTTTTTT
NA	TRBV9	TRBJ2-1	TRBD2	CASAPGLGSYNEQFF	TGTGCCAGCGCGCCGGGACTAGGGTCCTACAATGAGCAGTTCTTC
many	TRBV4-3	TRBJ2-7	NA	CASSQGARTGSYEQYF	TGCGCCAGCAGCCAAGGGGCCCGGACCGGCTCCTACGAGCAGTACTTC
few	TRBV11-3	TRBJ2-2	NA	CASSSQDTGELFF	TGTGCCAGCAGTTCACAAGACACCGGGGAGCTGTTTTTT
NA	TRBV6-2/TRBV6-3	TRBJ2-1	TRBD2	CASSFGLDAYNEQFF	TGTGCCAGCAGTTTTGGACTAGACGCCTACAATGAGCAGTTCTTC
few	TRBV5-5	TRBJ2-7	NA	CASSLAGQRYEQYF	TGTGCCAGCAGCTTAGCAGGGCAACGGTACGAGCAGTACTTC
NA	TRBV7-3	TRBJ1-4	NA	CASSLTRGEKLFF	TGTGCCAGCAGCTTAACACGGGGAGAAAAACTGTTTTTT
many	TRBV28	TRBJ2-3	TRBD2	CASSSPSGGGDTDTQYF	TGTGCCAGCAGCTCCCCTTCCGGGGGGGGGGACACAGATACGCAGTATTTT
many	TRBV5-1	TRBJ2-5	NA	CASSLLSGRVAETQYF	TGCGCCAGCAGCTTGTTATCCGGACGTGTGGCAGAGACCCAGTACTTC
many	TRBV27	TRBJ1-6	NA	CASSSPFRSTLHF	TGTGCCAGCAGTTCCCCGTTCAGGTCGACCCTCCACTTT
many	TRBV9	TRBJ1-5	NA	CASSDHLGNQPQHF	TGTGCCAGCAGCGACCATCTCGGCAATCAGCCCCAGCATTTT
few	TRBV10-1	TRBJ1-1	NA	CASSDRPNTEAFF	TGCGCCAGCAGTGATCGGCCTAACACTGAAGCTTTCTTT
NA	TRBV6-5	TRBJ1-1	TRBD1	CASSYSRGQGGTEAFF	TGTGCCAGCAGTTACTCGAGGGGACAGGGCGGCACTGAAGCTTTCTTT